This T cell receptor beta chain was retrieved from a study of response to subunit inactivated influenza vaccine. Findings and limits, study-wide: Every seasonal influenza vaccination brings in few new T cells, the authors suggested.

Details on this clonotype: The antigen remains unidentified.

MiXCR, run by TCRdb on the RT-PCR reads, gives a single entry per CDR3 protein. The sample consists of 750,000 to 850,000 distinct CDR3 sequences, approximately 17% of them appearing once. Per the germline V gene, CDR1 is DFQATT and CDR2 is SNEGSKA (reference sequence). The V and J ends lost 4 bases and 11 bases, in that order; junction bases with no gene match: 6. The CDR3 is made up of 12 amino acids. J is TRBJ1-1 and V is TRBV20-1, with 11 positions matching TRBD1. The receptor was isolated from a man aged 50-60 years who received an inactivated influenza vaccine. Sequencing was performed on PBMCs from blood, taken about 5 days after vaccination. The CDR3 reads CSAIGQGAVAFF. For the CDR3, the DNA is TGCAGTGCTATTGGACAGGGGGCCGTTGCTTTCTTT.